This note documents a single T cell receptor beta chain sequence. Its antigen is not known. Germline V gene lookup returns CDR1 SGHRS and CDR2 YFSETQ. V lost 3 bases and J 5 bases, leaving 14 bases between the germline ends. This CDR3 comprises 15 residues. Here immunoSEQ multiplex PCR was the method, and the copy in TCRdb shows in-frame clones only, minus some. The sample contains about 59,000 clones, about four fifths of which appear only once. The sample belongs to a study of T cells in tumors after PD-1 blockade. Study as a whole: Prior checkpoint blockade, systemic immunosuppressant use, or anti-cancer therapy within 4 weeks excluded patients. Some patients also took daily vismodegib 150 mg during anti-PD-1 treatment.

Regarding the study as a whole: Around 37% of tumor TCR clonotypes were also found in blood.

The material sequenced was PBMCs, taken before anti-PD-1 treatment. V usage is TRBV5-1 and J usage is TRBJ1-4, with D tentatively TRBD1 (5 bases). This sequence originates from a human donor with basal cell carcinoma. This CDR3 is CASSSGLLRNEKLFF. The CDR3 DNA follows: TGCGCCAGCAGCTCGGGACTCCTCCGAAATGAAAAACTGTTTTTT.